This T cell receptor beta chain was retrieved from a study of blood T cells in healthy people across ages. Trimming cost V 2 bases and J 2 bases; bases outside gene matches: 3. In germline, CDR1 is MNHEY, CDR2 SMNVEV (reference sequence). The CDR3 is 15 residues long. A second PCR, run for roughly 7 to 11 cycles, used a sample-barcoded 5' primer plus a J-beta primer mix. In TCRdb, the 5' RACE reads were re-called with MiXCR into one record per CDR3 protein. Among roughly 900,000 distinct CDR3 sequences, 29% were seen once, and the ten largest hold approximately 15%. This clonotype came up many times. Sequenced material: blood. This clonotype originated in a woman of 80 years or more in good health. The chain is built from TRBV27 and TRBJ2-3; 8 bases map to TRBD2. This CDR3 reads CASSLKRGPTDTQYF. CDR3 DNA sequence: TGTGCCAGCAGTTTAAAGCGGGGGCCCACAGATACGCAGTATTTT.